This note documents a single T cell receptor beta chain sequence. The target of this receptor is not known. No base-level quality is on record; no much larger clone is a single base apart. The collaborating institutions used their own protocols to collect whole blood in K2EDTA tubes. For TCRbeta analysis, collaborators shipped samples as frozen whole blood, isolated PBMCs, or DNA extracted from either of those sample types. TCRbeta CDR3 regions were amplified from genomic DNA using the immunoSEQ Assay, a bias-controlled multiplex PCR. For the original study's pipeline: The number of nucleated cells in each sample was estimated from the amplification of reference gene primers within the assay. To quantify the absolute abundance of each unique TCRbeta CDR3 rearrangement, sequence reads were collapsed and filtered. For each sample, productive Simpson clonality was calculated by taking the square root of Simpson's diversity index across productive rearrangements. TCRdb limited this immuneACCESS table to in-frame rearrangements with V and J called. A share of clones is missing; checked studies link under half to unresolved V genes, and the rest is unexplained. The V and J calls and the clone size are those of that table, but D and trimming were determined from the DNA. A total of 90,000 to 140,000 clones appear in this sample, approximately 72% of them only once. Just under 20% of the sample rests with the top ten.

The data were taken from a study of blood T cell repertoires in COVID-19 (dated by TCRdb to 2020 to 2021). Context from the whole study: Samples covering the acute and convalescent phases of COVID-19 were provided by collaborators in the United States, Italy and Spain. HLA class I and class II types, where available, came from metadata supplied by the sample provider rather than from assay-based typing. Samples came from the ongoing ImmuneRACE study (first 160 participants) plus 1,254 subjects from 6 global collaborators. The dataset comprised deeply sampled blood TCRbeta repertoires from subjects exposed to, actively infected with, or recovered from COVID-19. A freely available public database, intended as a resource for researchers studying the immune response to SARS-CoV-2, is where the repertoires were released. The material from the prospective study consisted of cDNA or gDNA derived from T cells, B-cell-depleted T cells, or PBMCs. Nearly every sample came with metadata listing a de-identified subject ID, COVID-19 status, age in years and sex. Broad study findings and their caveats: The quantity of clinical and demographic metadata differed by source and by participant and was supplied without curation.

The material sequenced was peripheral blood. The sequence was collected from a woman in her 70s with acute or convalescent COVID-19.

This receptor has the CDR3 CASSIWTSIDEQFF. In nucleotides, the sequence is TGTGCCAGTAGTATCTGGACTAGCATCGATGAGCAGTTCTTC. The sequence is built from TRBV19 and TRBJ2-1; 8 central bases correspond to TRBD2. The CDR3 spans 14 residues, from the cysteine through the phenylalanine. The entry retains the CDR3 DNA only, 42 bases that are in frame from base 1. The CDR1 and CDR2 encoded by the germline V gene (reference sequence) are LNHDA and SQIVND. Relative to germline, V is missing 3 bases and J is missing 8 bases, with 6 bases of the junction outside any gene match.